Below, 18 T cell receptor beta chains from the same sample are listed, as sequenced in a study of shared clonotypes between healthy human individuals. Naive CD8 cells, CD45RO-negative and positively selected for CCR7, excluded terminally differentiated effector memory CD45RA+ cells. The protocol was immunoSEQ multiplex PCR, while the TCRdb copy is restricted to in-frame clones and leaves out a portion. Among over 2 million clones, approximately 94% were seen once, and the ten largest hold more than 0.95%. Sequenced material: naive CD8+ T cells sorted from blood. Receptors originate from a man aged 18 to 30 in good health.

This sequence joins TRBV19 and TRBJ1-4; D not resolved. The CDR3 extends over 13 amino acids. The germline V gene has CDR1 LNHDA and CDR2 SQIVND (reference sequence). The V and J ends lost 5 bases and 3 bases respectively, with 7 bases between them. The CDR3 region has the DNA TGTGCCAGTAGTTCTTGGGCTAATGAAAAACTGTTTTTT. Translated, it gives CASSSWANEKLFF.

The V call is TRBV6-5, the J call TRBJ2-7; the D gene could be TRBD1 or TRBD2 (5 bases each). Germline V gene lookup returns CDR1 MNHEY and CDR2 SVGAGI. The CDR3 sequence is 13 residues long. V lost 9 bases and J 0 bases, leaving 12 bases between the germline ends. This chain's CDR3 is CASGTLTSYEQYF. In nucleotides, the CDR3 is TGTGCCAGTGGGACGCTTACCTCCTACGAGCAGTACTTC.

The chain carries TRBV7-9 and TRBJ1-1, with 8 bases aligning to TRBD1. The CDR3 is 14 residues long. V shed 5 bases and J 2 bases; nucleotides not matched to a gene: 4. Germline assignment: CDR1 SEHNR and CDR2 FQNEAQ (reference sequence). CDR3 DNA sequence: TGTGCCAGCAGCCAGGACAGGGTAAACACTGAAGCTTTCTTT. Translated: CASSQDRVNTEAFF.

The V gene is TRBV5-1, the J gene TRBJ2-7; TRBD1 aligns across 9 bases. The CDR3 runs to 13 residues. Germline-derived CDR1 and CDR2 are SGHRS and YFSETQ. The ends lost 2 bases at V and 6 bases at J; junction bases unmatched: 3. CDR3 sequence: CASSFGTGFEQYF. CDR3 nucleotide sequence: TGCGCCAGCAGCTTCGGGACAGGGTTCGAGCAGTACTTC.

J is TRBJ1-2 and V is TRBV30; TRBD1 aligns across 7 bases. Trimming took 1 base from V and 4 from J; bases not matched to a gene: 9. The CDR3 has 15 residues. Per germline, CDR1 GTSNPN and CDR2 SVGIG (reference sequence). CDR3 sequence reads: CAWSGLTGLLYGYTF. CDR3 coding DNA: TGTGCCTGGAGTGGATTGACAGGGCTCCTCTATGGCTACACCTTC.

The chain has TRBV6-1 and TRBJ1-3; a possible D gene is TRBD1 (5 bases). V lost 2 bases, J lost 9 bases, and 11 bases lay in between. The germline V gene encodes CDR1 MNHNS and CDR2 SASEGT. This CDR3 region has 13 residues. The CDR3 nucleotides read TGTGCCAGCAGTGAATCAAGGGGTGTCACCATATATTTT. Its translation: CASSESRGVTIYF.

CDR3 coding DNA: TGCGCCAGCGGAAGTACCGGGACTAGTGGAGAGACCCAGTACTTC. Encoded protein: CASGSTGTSGETQYF. The chain recombines TRBV4-1 with TRBJ2-5; 8 bases map to TRBD2. The ends lost 8 bases at V and 4 bases at J; junction bases unmatched: 12. This CDR3 is built from 15 residues. Germline V gene lookup returns CDR1 MGHRA and CDR2 YSYEKL.

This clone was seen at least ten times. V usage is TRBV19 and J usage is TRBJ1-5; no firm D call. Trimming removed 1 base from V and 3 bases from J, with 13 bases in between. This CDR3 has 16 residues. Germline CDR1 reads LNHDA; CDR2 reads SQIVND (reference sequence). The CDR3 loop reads CASSIGPGFINQPQHF. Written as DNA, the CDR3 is TGTGCCAGTAGTATAGGCCCAGGTTTTATCAATCAGCCCCAGCATTTT.

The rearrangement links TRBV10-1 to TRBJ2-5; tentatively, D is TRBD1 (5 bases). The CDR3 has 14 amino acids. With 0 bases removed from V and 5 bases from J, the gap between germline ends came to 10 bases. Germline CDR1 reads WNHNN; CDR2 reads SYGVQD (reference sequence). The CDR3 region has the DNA TGCGCCAGCAGTGAGTCAACAGGTTGGGAGACCCAGTACTTC. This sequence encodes CASSESTGWETQYF.

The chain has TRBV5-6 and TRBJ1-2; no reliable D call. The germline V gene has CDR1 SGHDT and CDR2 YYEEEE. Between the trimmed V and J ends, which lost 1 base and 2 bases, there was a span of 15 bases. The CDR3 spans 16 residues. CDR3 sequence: CASSLLYGSLNYGYTF. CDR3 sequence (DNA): TGTGCCAGCAGCTTGCTTTACGGGAGTTTAAACTATGGCTACACCTTC.

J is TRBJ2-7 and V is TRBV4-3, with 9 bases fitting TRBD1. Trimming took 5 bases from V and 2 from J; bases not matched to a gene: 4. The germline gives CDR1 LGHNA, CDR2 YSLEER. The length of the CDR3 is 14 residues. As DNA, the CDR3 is TGCGCCAGCAGCGCCCGACAGGGGGCCTACGAGCAGTACTTC. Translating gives CASSARQGAYEQYF.

CDR3 amino acids: CASSLARQTNTEAFF. The CDR3, as DNA: TGCGCCAGCAGCTTGGCCAGACAGACAAACACTGAAGCTTTCTTT. The V gene is TRBV5-1, the J gene TRBJ1-1; TRBD1 might be the D (5 bases). The V gene lost 0 bases and the J gene lost 2 bases, with 11 bases spanning the gap. This CDR3 spans 15 amino acids. Germline values: CDR1 SGHRS, CDR2 YFSETQ.

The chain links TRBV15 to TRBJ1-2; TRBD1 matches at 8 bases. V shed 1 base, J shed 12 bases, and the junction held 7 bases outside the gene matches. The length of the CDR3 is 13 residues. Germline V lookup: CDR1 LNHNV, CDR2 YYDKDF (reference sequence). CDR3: CATSRVGQAAHTF. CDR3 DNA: TGTGCCACCAGCAGAGTGGGACAGGCTGCCCACACCTTC.

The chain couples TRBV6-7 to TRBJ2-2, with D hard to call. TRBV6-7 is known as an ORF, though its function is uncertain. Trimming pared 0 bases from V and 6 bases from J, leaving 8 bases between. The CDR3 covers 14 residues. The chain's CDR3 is CASSYSWPSGELFF. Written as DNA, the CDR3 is TGTGCCAGCAGTTACTCTTGGCCTTCCGGGGAGCTGTTTTTT.

The CDR3 is CASSEFPASDTQYF. The CDR3 region has the DNA TGTGCCAGCAGTGAATTCCCCGCCTCAGATACGCAGTATTTT. V and J are TRBV6-1 and TRBJ2-3, with D unresolved. The ends were cut back, 2 bases at V and 4 bases at J, with 10 bases in the middle. Germline V gene lookup returns CDR1 MNHNS and CDR2 SASEGT. The CDR3 covers 14 residues.

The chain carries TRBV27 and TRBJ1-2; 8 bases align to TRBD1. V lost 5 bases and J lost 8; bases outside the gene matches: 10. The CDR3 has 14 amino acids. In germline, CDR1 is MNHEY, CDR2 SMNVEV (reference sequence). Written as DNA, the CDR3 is TGTGCCAGCAGTACTCTACAGGGGGACTGGGGCTACACCTTC. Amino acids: CASSTLQGDWGYTF.

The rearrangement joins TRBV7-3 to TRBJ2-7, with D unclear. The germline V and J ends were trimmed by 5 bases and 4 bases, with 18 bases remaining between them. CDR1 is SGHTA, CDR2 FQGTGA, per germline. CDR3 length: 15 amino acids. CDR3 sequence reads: CASSLDPGAGYEQYF. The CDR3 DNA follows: TGTGCCAGCAGCCTCGACCCCGGAGCCGGTTACGAGCAGTACTTC.

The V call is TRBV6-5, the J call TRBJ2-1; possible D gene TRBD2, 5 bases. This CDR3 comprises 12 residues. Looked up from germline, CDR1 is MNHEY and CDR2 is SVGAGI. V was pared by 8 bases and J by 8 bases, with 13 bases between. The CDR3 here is CASSTGYDEQFF. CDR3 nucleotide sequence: TGTGCCAGCTCAACGGGGTATGATGAGCAGTTCTTC.